The clone carrying this T cell receptor beta chain was picked up many times. Its specificity is not known. Germline trimming cut 5 bases from V and 3 bases from J; bases unmatched to any gene: 7. The CDR3 covers 16 residues. This sample stems from a study of identical twins. Study-level findings and limits: Within cord blood, abundant beta clonotypes carried fewer insertions, but memory repertoires showed no such trend. For monozygotic twins, models underestimated out-of-frame TCR alpha sharing. Twin pairs had excess sharing that was weaker in beta out-of-frame sequences. Compared with unrelated sharing, twin-shared out-of-frame alpha sequences had more low-probability sequences.

TCRdb recomputed calls from the 5' RACE reads with MiXCR, one row per CDR3 protein. This table has about 220,000 distinct CDR3 sequences, around 8.1% appearing once. The data were also submitted as part of a second study, on yellow fever vaccine responses in identical twins.

The sequencing sample was made of memory (CD45RO+) T cells sorted from blood. J is TRBJ2-2 and V is TRBV12-3 or TRBV12-4; TRBD1 matches 9 bases. This sequence originates from a woman between 18 and 29 years old in good health. Here the CDR3 reads CASSTHRGLDTGELFF. Here the CDR3 DNA reads TGTGCCAGCAGTACCCACAGGGGGCTGGACACCGGGGAGCTGTTTTTT.